What follows are 8 T cell receptor beta chains derived from one specimen sequenced in a study of T cell changes during pregnancy in multiple sclerosis. Here immunoSEQ multiplex PCR was the method, and the copy in TCRdb shows in-frame clones only, minus some. The repertoire holds around 50,000 clones, with roughly nine tenths as singletons. The sample consisted of CD4+ T cells from peripheral blood mononuclear cells, taken in the second trimester of pregnancy. These receptors all come from a female donor with multiple sclerosis, enrolled in a pregnancy study.

This chain links TRBV5-1 with TRBJ2-1, with 9 bases identical to TRBD2. Trimming removed 7 bases from V and 8 bases from J; junction bases left unmatched: 7. The CDR3 contains 13 residues. Germline CDR1 and CDR2: SGHRS and YFSETQ. This chain's CDR3 is CASGTSPNHEQFF. The CDR3 bases are TGCGCCAGCGGGACTAGCCCCAATCATGAGCAGTTCTTC. Based on the CDR3 plus reference TRBV5-1 and TRBJ2-1, the full variable domain is KAGVTQTPRYLIKTRGQQVTLSCSPISGHRSVSWYQQTPGQGLQFLFEYFSETQRNKGNFPGRFSGRQFSNSRSEMNVSTLELGDSALYLCASGTSPNHEQFFGPGTRLTVL.

This clone was counted a single time. This chain uses TRBV27 with TRBJ2-7, with TRBD1 matching over 9 bases. Per the germline V gene, CDR1 is MNHEY and CDR2 is SMNVEV (reference sequence). The CDR3 loop spans 18 amino acids. V gave up 5 bases and J gave up 4 bases; unmatched junction bases: 18. The CDR3 region is CASSLQTPGQGSSYEQYF. Written as DNA, the CDR3 is TGTGCCAGCAGTCTCCAAACACCGGGACAGGGATCCTCTTACGAGCAGTACTTC.

The gene calls are TRBV28 and TRBJ2-1; TRBD2 agrees at 10 bases. Germline V gives CDR1 MDHEN, CDR2 SYDVKM. V trimming: 5 bases; J trimming: 2 bases; junction bases outside the gene matches: 15. The CDR3 covers 19 residues. This CDR3 reads CASSAPPGRLAGAYNEQFF. CDR3 bases: TGTGCCAGCAGTGCTCCTCCGGGAAGGCTAGCGGGAGCCTACAATGAGCAGTTCTTC.

This rearrangement joins TRBV5-4 to TRBJ2-5, with D maybe TRBD1 (5 bases). The CDR3 spans 14 residues. The V gene lost 4 bases and the J gene lost 3 bases, with 13 bases spanning the gap. Germline-derived CDR1 and CDR2 are SGHNT and YYREEE (reference sequence). As DNA, the CDR3 is TGTGCCAGCAGCGACCCTAAGACAGAAGAGACCCAGTACTTC. It translates to CASSDPKTEETQYF.

This CDR3 is CASSQDRGSFANTGELFF. The CDR3 DNA follows: TGTGCCAGCAGCCAAGACAGGGGGTCATTCGCGAACACCGGGGAGCTGTTTTTT. The chain links TRBV4-2 to TRBJ2-2; 7 bases match TRBD1. The CDR3 is made up of 18 amino acids. Trimming removed 0 bases from V and 0 bases from J; junction bases left unmatched: 7. Per the germline V gene, CDR1 is LGHNA and CDR2 is YNFKEQ.

The J gene is TRBJ1-5, the V gene TRBV7-8; 8 positions match TRBD1. Germline CDR1 SGHVS, CDR2 FQNEAQ. This CDR3 is built from 14 residues. V lost 2 bases and J lost 7; bases outside the gene matches: 4. The CDR3 protein is CASSLQGAHQPQHF. In nucleotides, the CDR3 is TGTGCCAGCAGCTTACAGGGGGCACACCAGCCCCAGCATTTT.

The rearrangement links TRBV15 to TRBJ2-7; TRBD2 is a possible D gene (6 bases). The CDR3 loop spans 17 amino acids. V was clipped by 1 base and J by 0 bases, with 16 bases between them. Per the germline V gene, CDR1 is LNHNV and CDR2 is YYDKDF (reference sequence). This CDR3 reads CATSRVTGSGFSYEQYF. The CDR3 DNA reads as TGTGCCACCAGCAGAGTTACCGGGAGCGGGTTCTCCTACGAGCAGTACTTC.

V gene TRBV5-1 combines with J gene TRBJ2-3; perhaps TRBD2 as D (7 bases). Per germline, CDR1 SGHRS and CDR2 YFSETQ. V was cut by 0 bases and J by 2 bases, with 19 bases left in between. The CDR3 is 18 residues long. The CDR3 bases are TGCGCCAGCAGCTTGGATTGGAACAGGGAGGGATACACAGATACGCAGTATTTT. Residues: CASSLDWNREGYTDTQYF. Full variable domain (outside the CDR3, taken from reference TRBV5-1 and TRBJ2-3): KAGVTQTPRYLIKTRGQQVTLSCSPISGHRSVSWYQQTPGQGLQFLFEYFSETQRNKGNFPGRFSGRQFSNSRSEMNVSTLELGDSALYLCASSLDWNREGYTDTQYFGPGTRLTVL.